Following are 10 T cell receptor beta chains from one sample sequenced in a study of graft-versus-host responses after intestinal transplantation. Profiled with immunoSEQ multiplex PCR; TCRdb holds only in-frame clones, not every one. The sample includes more than 25,000 clones, more than 85% of them seen just once. The material was PBMCs, obtained 18 days after transplant. Source of these receptors: a human patient who received an intestinal transplant, so some T cells may come from the graft donor.

With regard to this clone: A read error may account for a junction end that differs from germline. The chain is built from TRBV7-3 and TRBJ1-2, with TRBD1 matching 10 bases. Germline CDR1 SGHTA, CDR2 FQGTGA. The CDR3 has 15 residues. The CDR3 loop reads CAGSLSGQGNWGYTF. CDR3 coding DNA: TGTGCCGGCAGCCTATCGGGACAGGGGAACTGGGGCTACACCTTC.

V gene TRBV5-8 combines with J gene TRBJ2-5; 7 bases fit TRBD1. The J call may be faulty, since TRBJ2-7 better matches the DNA end. The length of the CDR3 is 13 residues. Germline CDR1 is SGHTS and CDR2 is YDEGEE. The chain's CDR3 is CASSFGTAYEQYF. CDR3 in DNA: TGTGCCAGCAGCTTCGGGACAGCCTACGAGCAGTACTTC.

The J gene is TRBJ2-5, the V gene TRBV2; the D gene is possibly TRBD2 (5 bases). The CDR3 is 14 amino acids. The germline V gene encodes CDR1 SNHLY and CDR2 FYNNEI. The V and J ends lost 7 bases and 5 bases respectively, with 17 bases between them. CDR3 sequence (DNA): TGTGCCAGCACCCCACCGAACGAGGGTGAGACCCAGTACTTC. This sequence encodes CASTPPNEGETQYF.

This chain links TRBV11-1 with TRBJ2-7; 8 bases are shared with TRBD1. Germline-derived CDR1 and CDR2 are SGHAT and FQDESV (reference sequence). Trimming at V came to 1 base and at J to 6 bases, leaving 5 bases not matched to a gene. The CDR3 sequence is 14 residues long. The CDR3 region is CASSLGTGGSEQYF. The CDR3 nucleotides read TGTGCCAGCAGCTTAGGCACAGGGGGTAGCGAGCAGTACTTC.

The V gene is TRBV7-9, the J gene TRBJ1-2; 9 bases agree with TRBD1. V lost 5 bases and J lost 3; bases outside the gene matches: 7. The CDR3 extends over 15 amino acids. Per germline, CDR1 SEHNR and CDR2 FQNEAQ (reference sequence). The CDR3 DNA is TGTGCCAGCAGCCCCGGGACAGGGCTACACTATGGCTACACCTTC. This gives the protein CASSPGTGLHYGYTF.

The rearrangement uses TRBV9 and TRBJ2-7, with 8 nucleotides matching TRBD2. The CDR3 covers 15 residues. CDR1 is SGDLS and CDR2 is YYNGEE in the germline V gene. With V trimmed by 4 bases and J by 4 bases, 10 bases remained unmatched. For the CDR3, the DNA is TGTGCCAGCAGCTTGGCGGGGGGCCGAGTGTACGAGCAGTACTTC. It translates to CASSLAGGRVYEQYF. The whole variable domain, remainder taken from reference TRBV9 and TRBJ2-7, is DSGVTQTPKHLITATGQRVTLRCSPRSGDLSVYWYQQSLDQGLQFLIQYYNGEERAKGNILERFSAQQFPDLHSELNLSSLELGDSALYFCASSLAGGRVYEQYFGPGTRLTVT.

The chain links TRBV7-9 to TRBJ2-1, with D unresolved. Germline values: CDR1 SEHNR, CDR2 FQNEAQ (reference sequence). The CDR3 consists of 13 residues. V was shortened by 3 bases and J by 9 bases, with 12 bases between the two germline ends. The CDR3 nucleotides read TGTGCCAGCAGCTTCCCAAGCAACCCTGAGCAGTTCTTC. Translation gives CASSFPSNPEQFF.

The chain joins TRBV2 to TRBJ2-3, with D perhaps TRBD1 or TRBD2 (6 bases each). The V and J ends lost 6 bases and 3 bases respectively, with 16 bases between them. Germline CDR1 is SNHLY and CDR2 is FYNNEI. This CDR3 is built from 15 residues. Here the CDR3 DNA reads TGTGCCAGCAGCCTCGGGGGCTCGAGGACAGATACGCAGTATTTT. It encodes CASSLGGSRTDTQYF.

The rearrangement joins TRBV6-1 to TRBJ2-2, with D possibly being TRBD1 (5 bases). Germline V lookup: CDR1 MNHNS, CDR2 SASEGT. V was clipped by 7 bases and J by 3 bases, with 12 bases between them. This CDR3 spans 14 amino acids. CDR3 sequence reads: CASKGRVDTGELFF. For the CDR3, the DNA is TGTGCCAGCAAGGGCAGGGTGGACACCGGGGAGCTGTTTTTT.

The genes are TRBV7-9 and TRBJ1-1, with unresolved D. Trimming took 5 bases from V and 1 from J, leaving 8 bases between them. Germline V lookup: CDR1 SEHNR, CDR2 FQNEAQ (reference sequence). This CDR3 spans 13 amino acids. The CDR3 nucleotides read TGTGCCAGCAGCGGATGGGGGAACACTGAAGCTTTCTTT. Its translation is CASSGWGNTEAFF.